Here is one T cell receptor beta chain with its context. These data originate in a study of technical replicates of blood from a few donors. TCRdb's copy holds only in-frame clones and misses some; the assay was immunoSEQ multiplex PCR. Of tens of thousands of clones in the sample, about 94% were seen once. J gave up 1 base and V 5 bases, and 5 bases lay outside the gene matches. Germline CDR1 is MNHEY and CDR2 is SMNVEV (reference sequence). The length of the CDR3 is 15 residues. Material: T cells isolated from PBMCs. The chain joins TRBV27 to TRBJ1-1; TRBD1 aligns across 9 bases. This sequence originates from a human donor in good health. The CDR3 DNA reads TGTGCCAGCAGTGGGGGGACAGGGAGGAACACTGAAGCTTTCTTT. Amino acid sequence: CASSGGTGRNTEAFF.